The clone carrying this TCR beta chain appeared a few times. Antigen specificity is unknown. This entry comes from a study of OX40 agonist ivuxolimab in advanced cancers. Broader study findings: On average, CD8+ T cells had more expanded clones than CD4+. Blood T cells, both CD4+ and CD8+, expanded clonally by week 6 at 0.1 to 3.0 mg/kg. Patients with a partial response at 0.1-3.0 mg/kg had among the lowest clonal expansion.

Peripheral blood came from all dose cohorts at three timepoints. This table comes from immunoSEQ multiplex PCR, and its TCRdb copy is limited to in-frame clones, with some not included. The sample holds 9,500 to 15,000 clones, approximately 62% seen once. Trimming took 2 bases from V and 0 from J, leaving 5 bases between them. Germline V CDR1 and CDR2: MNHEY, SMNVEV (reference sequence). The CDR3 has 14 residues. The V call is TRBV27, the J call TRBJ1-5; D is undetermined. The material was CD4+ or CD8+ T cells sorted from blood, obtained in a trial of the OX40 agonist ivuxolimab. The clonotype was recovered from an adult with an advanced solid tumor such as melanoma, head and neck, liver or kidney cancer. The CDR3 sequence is CASSLIGSNQPQHF. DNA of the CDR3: TGTGCCAGCAGTTTAATAGGTAGCAATCAGCCCCAGCATTTT.